The sequence of this T cell receptor beta chain was determined in a study of blood T cell repertoires in COVID-19. Overall study: COVID-19 samples, acute and convalescent, were from the United States, Italy and Spain.

Seattle's cohort entered during active infection and was followed longitudinally. Methods used by the authors: Estimates of nucleated cell counts were drawn from the amplification of reference gene primers. Profiling relied on immunoSEQ multiplex PCR, and the TCRdb table lists in-frame clones only, not all of them. V, J and clone size derive from that table, while D and trimming were established from the DNA sequence. The sample records about 130,000 clones, around 89% being singletons. The origin of this receptor is a man between 60 and 75 years old with COVID-19, enrolled during active disease. The sequenced sample was peripheral blood.

The CDR3 sequence is CASSGVGTGGTEAFF. The CDR3 coding sequence is TGTGCCAGCAGTGGGGTTGGGACAGGGGGTACTGAAGCTTTCTTT. The chain carries TRBV28 and TRBJ1-1, with 11 nucleotides matching TRBD1. The CDR3 extends over 15 amino acids. Germline trimming cut 5 bases from V and 5 bases from J; bases unmatched to any gene: 7. CDR1 is MDHEN and CDR2 is SYDVKM in the germline V gene.